Listed below are T cell receptor beta chains from one sample, sequenced in a study of blood T cells in healthy people across ages. TCRdb re-analysed the 5' RACE reads in MiXCR, keeping a single row per CDR3 protein. Of about 1.1 million distinct CDR3 sequences in the sample, around two fifths were seen once. Sequencing was performed on blood. Source of these receptors: a man aged 18-30 years in good health. Each CDR3 is given with its conserved first and last residue. A D gene is named only where the DNA matches it firmly. The size of a clone is reported for some rows only, either as once, few or many, or as a class for expanded clones.

cdr3_aa	cdr3_nt	d_call	clone_size	v_call	j_call
CASSQVGLAGVSSYNEQFF	TGTGCCAGCAGCCAAGTAGGATTAGCGGGGGTTAGCTCCTACAATGAGCAGTTCTTC	TRBD2	few	TRBV14	TRBJ2-1
CASSFRGATDTQYF	TGCGCCAGCAGCTTTCGGGGGGCCACAGATACGCAGTATTTT	.	many	TRBV5-1	TRBJ2-3
CASTPSGTNEKLFF	TGTGCCAGCACCCCATCCGGAACTAATGAAAAACTGTTTTTT	.	.	TRBV2	TRBJ1-4
CASGSTEAFF	TGTGCCAGCGGTAGCACTGAAGCTTTCTTT	.	many	TRBV7-9	TRBJ1-1
CASSGAFF	TGTGCCAGCAGTGGCGCTTTCTTT	.	.	TRBV25-1	TRBJ1-1
CASSSGNRVDIQYF	TGTGCCAGCAGTTCCGGAAATAGGGTTGACATTCAGTACTTC	.	few	TRBV27	TRBJ2-4
CASSLEHRATYEQYF	TGTGCCAGCAGCTTAGAACACAGGGCTACCTACGAGCAGTACTTC	.	.	TRBV7-8	TRBJ2-7
CASSLIRGDITYGYTF	TGCGCCAGCAGCCTTATAAGGGGGGACATCACCTATGGCTACACCTTC	.	few	TRBV4-3	TRBJ1-2
CAWRPPAGSDTQYF	TGTGCCTGGAGGCCCCCCGCGGGTTCCGATACGCAGTATTTT	.	.	TRBV30	TRBJ2-3
CASSFSGEITDTQYF	TGTGCCAGCAGCTTTAGCGGGGAGATCACAGATACGCAGTATTTT	TRBD2	.	TRBV13	TRBJ2-3
CASTRVGGSNTEAFF	TGTGCCAGCACCCGAGTGGGGGGGTCGAACACTGAAGCTTTCTTT	.	.	TRBV12-3/TRBV12-4	TRBJ1-1
CSAEGVVPQKGDNEKLFF	TGCAGTGCCGAAGGGGTCGTCCCACAGAAAGGGGACAATGAAAAACTGTTTTTT	.	.	TRBV20-1	TRBJ1-4
CASRPSGGNKGDEQFF	TGTGCCAGCCGTCCTAGCGGGGGTAATAAGGGGGATGAGCAGTTCTTC	TRBD2	few	TRBV12-3/TRBV12-4	TRBJ2-1
CASSFGANTEAFF	TGTGCCAGCAGTTTTGGAGCGAACACTGAAGCTTTCTTT	.	many	TRBV27	TRBJ1-1
CSATLAGGPLEQFF	TGCAGTGCAACCTTAGCGGGGGGGCCATTAGAGCAGTTCTTC	TRBD2	few	TRBV20-1	TRBJ2-1
CASSKQGLGTQYF	TGTGCCAGCAGTAAACAGGGTCTGGGGACCCAGTACTTC	.	few	TRBV27	TRBJ2-5
CASSQEVGLAGGLEDTQYF	TGCGCCAGCAGCCAAGAAGTAGGGCTAGCGGGGGGGCTAGAAGATACGCAGTATTTT	TRBD2	.	TRBV4-3	TRBJ2-3
CASSERIGSPLHF	TGTGCCAGCAGTGAAAGGATTGGTTCACCCCTCCACTTT	.	.	TRBV25-1	TRBJ1-6
CSVERFQGEAFF	TGCAGCGTTGAACGGTTCCAAGGTGAAGCTTTCTTT	.	.	TRBV29-1	TRBJ1-1
CASRYSRHNYGYTF	TGTGCCAGCAGGTACTCGAGGCATAACTATGGCTACACCTTC	.	.	TRBV6-6	TRBJ1-2
CASSQEPGLSTGELFF	TGCGCCAGCAGCCAAGAGCCGGGACTTAGCACCGGGGAGCTGTTTTTT	.	.	TRBV4-3	TRBJ2-2
CASSFSSGGLFETQYF	TGTGCCAGCAGTTTTTCTAGCGGGGGTCTATTTGAGACCCAGTACTTC	TRBD2	few	TRBV12-3/TRBV12-4	TRBJ2-5
CASSPATSMREQFF	TGTGCCAGCAGTCCCGCGACTAGCATGCGTGAGCAGTTCTTC	TRBD2	.	TRBV6-7	TRBJ2-1
CASRPQGWTEAFF	TGTGCCAGCAGACCACAGGGGTGGACTGAAGCTTTCTTT	TRBD1	.	TRBV12-3/TRBV12-4	TRBJ1-1
CASSSPIPKNIQYF	TGCGCCAGCAGCTCCCCAATACCCAAAAACATTCAGTACTTC	.	once	TRBV5-1	TRBJ2-4
CASSQEGSRYEQYF	TGTGCCAGCAGCCAAGAAGGGTCCAGATACGAGCAGTACTTC	.	few	TRBV14	TRBJ2-7
CSALTDRGGNQPQHF	TGCAGTGCTTTGACCGACAGGGGTGGCAATCAGCCCCAGCATTTT	TRBD1	.	TRBV20-1	TRBJ1-5
CASSFLGGLRPDTQYF	TGTGCCAGCAGTTTCTTAGGGGGCCTCAGGCCAGATACGCAGTATTTT	TRBD1	.	TRBV12-3/TRBV12-4	TRBJ2-3
CSASVPGLNTEAFF	TGCAGTGCTAGTGTCCCGGGTCTGAACACTGAAGCTTTCTTT	.	few	TRBV20-1	TRBJ1-1
CASSFGGITDTQYF	TGTGCCAGCAGTTTCGGGGGGATCACAGATACGCAGTATTTT	TRBD2	.	TRBV12-3/TRBV12-4	TRBJ2-3
CASSLLGGFSNQPQHF	TGTGCCAGCAGTCTTCTAGGGGGGTTTAGCAATCAGCCCCAGCATTTT	.	.	TRBV12-3/TRBV12-4	TRBJ1-5
CSAPPRVGSYNEQFF	TGCAGTGCTCCGCCCAGGGTGGGATCCTACAATGAGCAGTTCTTC	.	.	TRBV20-1	TRBJ2-1
CASSLGASANQPQHF	TGCGCCAGCAGCTTAGGCGCTAGTGCTAATCAGCCCCAGCATTTT	.	.	TRBV5-1	TRBJ1-5
CSVGGRQTYEQYF	TGCAGCGTTGGCGGGAGACAGACCTACGAGCAGTACTTC	TRBD2	few	TRBV29-1	TRBJ2-7
CASRPKTGDTQYF	TGCGCCAGCAGACCCAAGACAGGGGATACGCAGTATTTT	TRBD1	few	TRBV5-1	TRBJ2-3
CASSSLKPGELFF	TGTGCCAGCAGCTCGCTTAAGCCCGGGGAGCTGTTTTTT	.	.	TRBV5-8	TRBJ2-2
CASSPGQGPGSSTDTQYF	TGTGCCAGCAGCCCGGGACAGGGGCCCGGTTCTAGCACAGATACGCAGTATTTT	TRBD1	.	TRBV13	TRBJ2-3
CASSGPRAFF	TGTGCCAGCAGCGGGCCTCGAGCTTTCTTT	.	.	TRBV7-9	TRBJ1-1
CASSQLAPSGGAFYTQYF	TGTGCCAGCTCTCAGTTGGCCCCCAGCGGGGGGGCCTTTTATACGCAGTATTTT	TRBD2	.	TRBV6-1	TRBJ2-3
CAISGGQQYGYTF	TGTGCCATCAGTGGTGGGCAGCAATATGGCTACACCTTC	.	.	TRBV10-3	TRBJ1-2
CASSQVIGKFNYGYTF	TGTGCCAGCAGCCAAGTAATCGGGAAATTTAACTATGGCTACACCTTC	.	few	TRBV14	TRBJ1-2